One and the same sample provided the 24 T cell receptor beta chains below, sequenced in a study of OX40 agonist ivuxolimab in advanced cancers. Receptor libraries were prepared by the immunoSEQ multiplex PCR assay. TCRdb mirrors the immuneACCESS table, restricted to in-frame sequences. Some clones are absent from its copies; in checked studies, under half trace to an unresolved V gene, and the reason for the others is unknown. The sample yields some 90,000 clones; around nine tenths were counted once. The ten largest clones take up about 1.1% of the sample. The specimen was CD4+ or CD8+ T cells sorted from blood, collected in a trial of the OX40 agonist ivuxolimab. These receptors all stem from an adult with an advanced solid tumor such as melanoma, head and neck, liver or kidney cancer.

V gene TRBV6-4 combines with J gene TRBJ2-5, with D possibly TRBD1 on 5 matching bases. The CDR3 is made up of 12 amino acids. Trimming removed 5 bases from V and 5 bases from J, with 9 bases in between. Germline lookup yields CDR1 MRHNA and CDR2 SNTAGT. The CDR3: CASSTGFETQYF. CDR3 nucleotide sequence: TGTGCCAGCAGTACAGGTTTCGAGACCCAGTACTTC.

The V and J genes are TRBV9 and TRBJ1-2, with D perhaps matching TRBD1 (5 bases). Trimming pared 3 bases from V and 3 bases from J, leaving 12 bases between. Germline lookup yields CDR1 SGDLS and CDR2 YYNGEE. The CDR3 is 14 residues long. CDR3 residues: CASSAQGTYYGYTF. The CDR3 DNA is TGTGCCAGCAGCGCCCAAGGGACTTACTATGGCTACACCTTC.

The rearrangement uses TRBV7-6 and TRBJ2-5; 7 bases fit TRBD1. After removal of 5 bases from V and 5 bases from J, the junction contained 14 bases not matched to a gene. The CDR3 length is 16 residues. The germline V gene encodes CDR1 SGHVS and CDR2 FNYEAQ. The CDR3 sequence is CASSTGVGRSPETQYF. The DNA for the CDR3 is TGTGCCAGCAGCACAGGGGTTGGCAGGTCCCCGGAGACCCAGTACTTC.

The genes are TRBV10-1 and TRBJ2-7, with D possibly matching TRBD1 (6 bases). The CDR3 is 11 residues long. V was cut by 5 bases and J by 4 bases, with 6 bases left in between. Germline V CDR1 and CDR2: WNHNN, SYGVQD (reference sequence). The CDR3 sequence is CASSTGYEQYF. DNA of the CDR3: TGCGCCAGCAGTACAGGGTACGAGCAGTACTTC.

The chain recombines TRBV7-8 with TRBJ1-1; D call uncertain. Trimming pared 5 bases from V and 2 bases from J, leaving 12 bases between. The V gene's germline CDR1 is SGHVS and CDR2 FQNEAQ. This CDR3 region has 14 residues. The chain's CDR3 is CASSAIRGNTEAFF. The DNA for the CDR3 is TGTGCCAGCAGCGCCATTCGGGGAAACACTGAAGCTTTCTTT. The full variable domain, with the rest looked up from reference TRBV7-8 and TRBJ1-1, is GAGVSQSPRYKVAKRGQDVALRCDPISGHVSLFWYQQALGQGPEFLTYFQNEAQLDKSGLPSDRFFAERPEGSVSTLKIQRTQQEDSAVYLCASSAIRGNTEAFFGQGTRLTVV.

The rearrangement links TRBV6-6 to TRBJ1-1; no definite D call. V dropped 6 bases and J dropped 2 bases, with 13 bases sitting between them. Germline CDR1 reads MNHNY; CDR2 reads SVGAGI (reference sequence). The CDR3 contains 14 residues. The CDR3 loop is CASRKEGVNTEAFF. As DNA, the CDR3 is TGTGCCAGCAGAAAGGAGGGAGTTAACACTGAAGCTTTCTTT.

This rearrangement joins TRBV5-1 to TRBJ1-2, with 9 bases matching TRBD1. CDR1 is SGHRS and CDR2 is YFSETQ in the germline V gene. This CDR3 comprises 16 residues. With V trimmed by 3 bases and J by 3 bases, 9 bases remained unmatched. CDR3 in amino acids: CASSSLGQGSDYGYTF. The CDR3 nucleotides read TGCGCCAGCAGCTCCCTGGGACAGGGATCGGACTATGGCTACACCTTC. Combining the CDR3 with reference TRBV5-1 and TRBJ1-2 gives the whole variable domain KAGVTQTPRYLIKTRGQQVTLSCSPISGHRSVSWYQQTPGQGLQFLFEYFSETQRNKGNFPGRFSGRQFSNSRSEMNVSTLELGDSALYLCASSSLGQGSDYGYTFGSGTRLTVV.

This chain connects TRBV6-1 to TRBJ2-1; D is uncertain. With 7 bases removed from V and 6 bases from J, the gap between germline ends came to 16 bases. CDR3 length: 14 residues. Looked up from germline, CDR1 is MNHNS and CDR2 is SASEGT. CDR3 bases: TGTGCCAGCACCTCCTTCGGGTCGCGCAATGAGCAGTTCTTC. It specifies CASTSFGSRNEQFF.

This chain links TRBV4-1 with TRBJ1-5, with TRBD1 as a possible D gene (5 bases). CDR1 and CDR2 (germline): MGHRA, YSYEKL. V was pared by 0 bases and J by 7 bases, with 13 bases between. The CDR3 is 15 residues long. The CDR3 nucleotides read TGCGCCAGCAGCCAAGAAATAGGGGTAAGCCAGCCCCAGCATTTT. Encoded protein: CASSQEIGVSQPQHF.

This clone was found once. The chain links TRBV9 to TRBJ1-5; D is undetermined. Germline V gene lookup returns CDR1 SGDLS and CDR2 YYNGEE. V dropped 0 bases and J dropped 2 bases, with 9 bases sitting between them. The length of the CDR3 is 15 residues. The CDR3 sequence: CASSVGPGGNQPQHF. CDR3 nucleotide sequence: TGTGCCAGCAGCGTAGGGCCGGGCGGCAATCAGCCCCAGCATTTT.

The CDR3 sequence is CASSLEASGIWGSYNEQFF. The CDR3 nucleotides are TGTGCCAGCAGCTTAGAGGCTAGCGGGATATGGGGCTCCTACAATGAGCAGTTCTTC. The chain recombines TRBV7-8 with TRBJ2-1, with 9 bases identical to TRBD2. The CDR3 has 19 amino acids. Unmatched junction bases numbered 10, after V lost 1 base and J lost 0 bases. CDR1 and CDR2 (germline): SGHVS, FQNEAQ.

The CDR3 region has the DNA TGTGCCAGCAGTGAATCGAGCTTTGGAAACACCATATATTTT. It translates to CASSESSFGNTIYF. The V and J genes are TRBV6-1 and TRBJ1-3, with no clear D. Germline V gene lookup returns CDR1 MNHNS and CDR2 SASEGT. The CDR3 extends over 14 amino acids. V lost 2 bases to trimming and J lost 3 bases, with 8 bases between them.

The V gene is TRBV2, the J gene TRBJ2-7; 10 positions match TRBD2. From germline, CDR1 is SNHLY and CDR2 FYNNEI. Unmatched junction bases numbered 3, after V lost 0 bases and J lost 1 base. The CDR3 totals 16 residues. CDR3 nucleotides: TGTGCCAGCAGTGAAGCTTTAGCGGGAGGTTCCTACGAGCAGTACTTC. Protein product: CASSEALAGGSYEQYF.

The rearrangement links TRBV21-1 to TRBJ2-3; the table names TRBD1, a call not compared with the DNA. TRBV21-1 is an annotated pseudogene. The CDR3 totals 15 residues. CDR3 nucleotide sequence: TGTGCCAGGAAAGACAGGGGGCGGGATACAGATACGCAGTATTTT. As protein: CARKDRGRDTDTQYF.

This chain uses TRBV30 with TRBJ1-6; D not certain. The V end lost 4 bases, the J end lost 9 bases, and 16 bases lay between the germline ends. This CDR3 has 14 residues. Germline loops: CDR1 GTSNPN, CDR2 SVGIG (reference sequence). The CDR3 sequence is CAWNKLGPASPLHF. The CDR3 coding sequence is TGTGCCTGGAATAAACTGGGTCCCGCTTCACCCCTCCACTTT.

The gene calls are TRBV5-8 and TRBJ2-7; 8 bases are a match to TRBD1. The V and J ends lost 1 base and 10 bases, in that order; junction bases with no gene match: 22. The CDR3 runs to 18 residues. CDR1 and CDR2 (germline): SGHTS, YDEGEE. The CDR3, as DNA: TGTGCCAGCAGCTTGACAGGGGGACTTCTCCTTCGAGTTGCCGGACAGTACTTC. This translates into CASSLTGGLLLRVAGQYF.

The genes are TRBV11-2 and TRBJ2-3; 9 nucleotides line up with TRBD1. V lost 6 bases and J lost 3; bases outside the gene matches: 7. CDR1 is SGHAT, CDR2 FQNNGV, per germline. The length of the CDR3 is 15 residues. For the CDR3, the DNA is TGTGCCAGCAGTCACGGACAGGGGCGGACAGATACGCAGTATTTT. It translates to CASSHGQGRTDTQYF. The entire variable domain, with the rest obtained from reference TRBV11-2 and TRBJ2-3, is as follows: EAGVAQSPRYKIIEKRQSVAFWCNPISGHATLYWYQQILGQGPKLLIQFQNNGVVDDSQLPKDRFSAERLKGVDSTLKIQPAKLEDSAVYLCASSHGQGRTDTQYFGPGTRLTVL.

The CDR3 DNA sequence: TGTGCCAGTAGTCGCTACGGCCCCGGGACAGGCGGAAGTGGCTACACCTTC. This encodes CASSRYGPGTGGSGYTF. This chain joins TRBV19 and TRBJ1-2; TRBD1 matches 8 bases. V was clipped by 5 bases and J by 7 bases; unmatched bases: 18. CDR1 is LNHDA, CDR2 SQIVND, per germline (reference sequence). The CDR3 is 17 residues long.

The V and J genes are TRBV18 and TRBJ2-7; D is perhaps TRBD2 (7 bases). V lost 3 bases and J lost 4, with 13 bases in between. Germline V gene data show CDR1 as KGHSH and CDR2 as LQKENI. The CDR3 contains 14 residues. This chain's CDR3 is CASSPQGTTYEQYF. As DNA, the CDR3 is TGTGCCAGCTCACCCCAGGGGACTACTTACGAGCAGTACTTC.

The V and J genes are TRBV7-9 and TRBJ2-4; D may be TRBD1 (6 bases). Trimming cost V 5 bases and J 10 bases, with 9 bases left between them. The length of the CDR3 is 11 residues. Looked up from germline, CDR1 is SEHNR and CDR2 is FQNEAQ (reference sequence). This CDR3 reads CASSQQGIQYF. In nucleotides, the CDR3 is TGTGCCAGCAGCCAGCAGGGGATTCAGTACTTC.

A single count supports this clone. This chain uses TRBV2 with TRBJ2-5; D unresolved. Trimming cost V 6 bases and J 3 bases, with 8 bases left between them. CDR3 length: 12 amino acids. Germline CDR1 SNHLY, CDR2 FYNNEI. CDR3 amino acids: CASSYSEETQYF. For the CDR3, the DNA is TGTGCCAGCAGCTATAGTGAAGAGACCCAGTACTTC.

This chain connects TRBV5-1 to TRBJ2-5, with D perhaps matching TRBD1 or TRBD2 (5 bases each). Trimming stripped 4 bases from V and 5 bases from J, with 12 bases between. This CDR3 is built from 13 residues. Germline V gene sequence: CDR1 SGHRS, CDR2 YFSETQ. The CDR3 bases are TGCGCCAGCAGCCTGGGGACCGCGGAGACCCAGTACTTC. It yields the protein CASSLGTAETQYF.

In DNA, the CDR3 is TGTGCCAGCACGCGATCTTTGGCGTCTTCAAGGTATACGCAGTATTTT. This sequence encodes CASTRSLASSRYTQYF. The chain has TRBV28 and TRBJ2-3; unclear D gene. The germline CDR1 and CDR2 sequences are MDHEN and SYDVKM. With 7 bases removed from V and 7 bases from J, the gap between germline ends came to 24 bases. This CDR3 has 16 residues. Full variable domain (missing parts from reference TRBV28 and TRBJ2-3): DVKVTQSSRYLVKRTGEKVFLECVQDMDHENMFWYRQDPGLGLRLIYFSYDVKMKEKGDIPEGYSVSREKKERFSLILESASTNQTSMYLCASTRSLASSRYTQYFGPGTRLTVL.

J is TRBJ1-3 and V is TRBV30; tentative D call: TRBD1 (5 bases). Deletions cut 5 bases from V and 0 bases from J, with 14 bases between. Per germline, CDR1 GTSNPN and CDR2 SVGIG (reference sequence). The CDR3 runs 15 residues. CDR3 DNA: TGTGCCTGGGGATCGGGGCTCTACTCTGGAAACACCATATATTTT. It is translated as CAWGSGLYSGNTIYF.